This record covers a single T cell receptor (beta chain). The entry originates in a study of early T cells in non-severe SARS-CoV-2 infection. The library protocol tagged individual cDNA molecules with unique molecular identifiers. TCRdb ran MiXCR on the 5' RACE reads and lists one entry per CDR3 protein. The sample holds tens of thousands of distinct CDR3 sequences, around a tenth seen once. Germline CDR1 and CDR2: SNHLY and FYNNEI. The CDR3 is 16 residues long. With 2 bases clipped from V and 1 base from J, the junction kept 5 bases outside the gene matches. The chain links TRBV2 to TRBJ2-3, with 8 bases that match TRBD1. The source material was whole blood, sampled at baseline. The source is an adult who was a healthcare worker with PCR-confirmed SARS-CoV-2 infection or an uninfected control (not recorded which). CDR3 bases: TGTGCCAGCAGTGAACAGGGGGCGGGTGGCACAGATACGCAGTATTTT. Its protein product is CASSEQGAGGTDTQYF.